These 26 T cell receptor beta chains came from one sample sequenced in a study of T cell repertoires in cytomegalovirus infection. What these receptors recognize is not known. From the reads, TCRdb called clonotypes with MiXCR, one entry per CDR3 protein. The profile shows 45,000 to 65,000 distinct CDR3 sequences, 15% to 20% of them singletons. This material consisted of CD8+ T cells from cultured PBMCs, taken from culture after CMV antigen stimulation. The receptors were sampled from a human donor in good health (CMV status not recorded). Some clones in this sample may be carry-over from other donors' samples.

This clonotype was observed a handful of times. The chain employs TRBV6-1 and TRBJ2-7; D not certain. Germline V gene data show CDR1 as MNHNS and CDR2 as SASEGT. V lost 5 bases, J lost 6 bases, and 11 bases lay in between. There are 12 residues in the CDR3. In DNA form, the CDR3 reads TGTGCCAGCAGTTTTCTAGGGCGCGAGCAGTACTTC. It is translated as CASSFLGREQYF.

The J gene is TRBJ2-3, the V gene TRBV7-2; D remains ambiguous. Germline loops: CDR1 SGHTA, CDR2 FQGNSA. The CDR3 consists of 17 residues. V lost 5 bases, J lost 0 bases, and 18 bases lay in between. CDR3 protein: CASSRWQTPTSTDTQYF. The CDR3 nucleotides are TGTGCCAGCAGCCGATGGCAGACCCCCACTAGCACAGATACGCAGTATTTT.

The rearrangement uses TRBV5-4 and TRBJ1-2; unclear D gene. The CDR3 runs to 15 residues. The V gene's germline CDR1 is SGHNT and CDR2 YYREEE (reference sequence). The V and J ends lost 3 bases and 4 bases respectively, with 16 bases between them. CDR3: CASSSDGTLRYGYTF. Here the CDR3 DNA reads TGTGCCAGCAGCTCGGACGGCACTCTACGCTATGGCTACACCTTC.

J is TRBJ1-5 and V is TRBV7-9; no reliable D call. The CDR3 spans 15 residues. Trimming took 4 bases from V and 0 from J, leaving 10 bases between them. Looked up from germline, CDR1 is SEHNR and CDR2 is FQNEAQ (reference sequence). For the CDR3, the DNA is TGTGCCAGCAGCTCAGAGGGCAATAGCAATCAGCCCCAGCATTTT. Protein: CASSSEGNSNQPQHF.

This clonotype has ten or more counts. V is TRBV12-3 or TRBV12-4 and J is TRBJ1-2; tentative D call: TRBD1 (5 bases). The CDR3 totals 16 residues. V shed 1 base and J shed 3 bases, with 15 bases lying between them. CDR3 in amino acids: CASSLGAAGAHYGYTF. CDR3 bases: TGTGCCAGCAGTTTAGGGGCTGCCGGGGCACACTATGGCTACACCTTC.

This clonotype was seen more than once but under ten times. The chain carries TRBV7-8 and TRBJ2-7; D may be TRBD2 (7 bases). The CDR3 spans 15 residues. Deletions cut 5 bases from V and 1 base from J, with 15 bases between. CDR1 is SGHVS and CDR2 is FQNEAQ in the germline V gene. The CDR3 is CASSLAGGRSYEQYF. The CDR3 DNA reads TGTGCCAGCAGCCTGGCCGGGGGGCGGTCCTACGAGCAGTACTTC.

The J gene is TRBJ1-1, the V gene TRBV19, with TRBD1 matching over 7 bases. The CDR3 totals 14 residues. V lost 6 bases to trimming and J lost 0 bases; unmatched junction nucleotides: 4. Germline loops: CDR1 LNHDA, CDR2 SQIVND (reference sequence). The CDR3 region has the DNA TGTGCCAGTAGGATCGGACAGGTGAACACTGAAGCTTTCTTT. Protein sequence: CASRIGQVNTEAFF.

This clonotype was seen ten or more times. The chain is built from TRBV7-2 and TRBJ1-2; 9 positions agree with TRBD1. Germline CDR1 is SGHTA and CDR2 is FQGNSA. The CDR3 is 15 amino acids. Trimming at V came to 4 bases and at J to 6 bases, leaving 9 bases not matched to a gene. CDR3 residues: CASSSKFDRGNGYTF. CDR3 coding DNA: TGTGCCAGCAGCTCGAAATTTGACAGGGGGAATGGCTACACCTTC.

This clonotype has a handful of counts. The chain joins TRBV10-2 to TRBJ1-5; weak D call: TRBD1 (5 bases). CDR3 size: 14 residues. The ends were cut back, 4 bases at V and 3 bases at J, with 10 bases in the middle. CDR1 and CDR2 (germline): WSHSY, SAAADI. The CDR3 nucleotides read TGCGCCAGCAGTGGGGGGGGGGTCAATCAGCCCCAGCATTTT. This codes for CASSGGGVNQPQHF.

DNA for the CDR3: TGCGCCAGCAGCCAAGTCACAGCCTACAATGAGCAGTTCTTC. Encoded protein: CASSQVTAYNEQFF. The rearrangement links TRBV4-1 to TRBJ2-1, with no clear D. The germline V gene has CDR1 MGHRA and CDR2 YSYEKL. The V end lost 1 base, the J end lost 2 bases, and 6 bases lay between the germline ends. This CDR3 has 14 residues.

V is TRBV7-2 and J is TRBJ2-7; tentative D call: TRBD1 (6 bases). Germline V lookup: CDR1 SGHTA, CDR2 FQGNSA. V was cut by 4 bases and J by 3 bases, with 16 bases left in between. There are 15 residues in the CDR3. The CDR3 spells CASSSHREKGYEQYF. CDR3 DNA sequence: TGTGCCAGCAGCTCTCACAGGGAGAAAGGCTACGAGCAGTACTTC.

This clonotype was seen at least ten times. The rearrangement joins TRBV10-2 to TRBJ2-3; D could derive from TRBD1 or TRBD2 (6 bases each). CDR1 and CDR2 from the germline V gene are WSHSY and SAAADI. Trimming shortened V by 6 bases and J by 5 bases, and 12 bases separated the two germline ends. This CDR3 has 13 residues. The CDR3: CASRSGAGDTQYF. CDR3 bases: TGCGCCAGCAGGTCGGGGGCAGGAGATACGCAGTATTTT.

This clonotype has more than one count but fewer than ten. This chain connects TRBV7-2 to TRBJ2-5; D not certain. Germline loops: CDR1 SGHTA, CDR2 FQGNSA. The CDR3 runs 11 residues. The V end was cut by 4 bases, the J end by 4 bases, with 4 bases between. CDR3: CASSSGETQYF. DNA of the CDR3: TGTGCCAGCAGCTCGGGAGAGACCCAGTACTTC.

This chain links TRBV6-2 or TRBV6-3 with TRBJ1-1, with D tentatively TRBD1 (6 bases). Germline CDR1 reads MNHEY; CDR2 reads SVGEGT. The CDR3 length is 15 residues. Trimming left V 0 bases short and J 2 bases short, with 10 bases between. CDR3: CASSYSGGKNTEAFF. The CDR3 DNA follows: TGTGCCAGCAGTTACTCAGGGGGGAAAAACACTGAAGCTTTCTTT.

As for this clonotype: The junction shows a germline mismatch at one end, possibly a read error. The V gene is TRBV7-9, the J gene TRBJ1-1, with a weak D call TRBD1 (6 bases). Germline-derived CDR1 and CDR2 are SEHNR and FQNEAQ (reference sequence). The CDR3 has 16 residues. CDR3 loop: CVSSLASGHTNTEAFF. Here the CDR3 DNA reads TGTGTCAGCAGCTTAGCATCGGGACACACTAACACTGAAGCTTTCTTT.

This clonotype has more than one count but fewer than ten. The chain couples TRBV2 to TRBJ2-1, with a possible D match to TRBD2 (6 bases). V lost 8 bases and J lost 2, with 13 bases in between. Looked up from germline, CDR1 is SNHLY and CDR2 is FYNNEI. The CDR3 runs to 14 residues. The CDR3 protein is CASPGGGTYNEQFF. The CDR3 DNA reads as TGTGCCAGCCCCGGTGGGGGGACCTACAATGAGCAGTTCTTC.

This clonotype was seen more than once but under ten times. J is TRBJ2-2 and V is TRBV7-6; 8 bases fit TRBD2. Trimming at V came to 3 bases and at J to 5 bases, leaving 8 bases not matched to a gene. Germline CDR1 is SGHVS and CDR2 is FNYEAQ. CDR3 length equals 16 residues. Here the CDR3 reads CASSFSSGHGTGELFF. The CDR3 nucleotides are TGTGCCAGCAGCTTCTCTAGCGGGCATGGGACCGGGGAGCTGTTTTTT.

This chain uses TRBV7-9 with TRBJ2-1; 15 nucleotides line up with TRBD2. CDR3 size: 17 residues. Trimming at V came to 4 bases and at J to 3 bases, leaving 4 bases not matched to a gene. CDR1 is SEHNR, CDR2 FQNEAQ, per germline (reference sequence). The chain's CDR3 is CASSSPGLAGGYNEQFF. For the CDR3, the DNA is TGTGCCAGCAGCTCCCCGGGACTAGCGGGGGGCTACAATGAGCAGTTCTTC. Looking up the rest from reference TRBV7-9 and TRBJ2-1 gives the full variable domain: DTGVSQNPRHKITKRGQNVTFRCDPISEHNRLYWYRQTLGQGPEFLTYFQNEAQLEKSRLLSDRFSAERPKGSFSTLEIQRTEQGDSAMYLCASSSPGLAGGYNEQFFGPGTRLTVL.

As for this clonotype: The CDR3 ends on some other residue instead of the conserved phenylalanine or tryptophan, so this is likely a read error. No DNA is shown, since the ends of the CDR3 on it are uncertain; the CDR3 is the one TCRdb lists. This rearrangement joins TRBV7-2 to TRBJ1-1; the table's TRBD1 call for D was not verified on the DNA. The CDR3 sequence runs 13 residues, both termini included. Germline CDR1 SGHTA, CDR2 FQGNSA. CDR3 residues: CASSLVTTGPLSG.

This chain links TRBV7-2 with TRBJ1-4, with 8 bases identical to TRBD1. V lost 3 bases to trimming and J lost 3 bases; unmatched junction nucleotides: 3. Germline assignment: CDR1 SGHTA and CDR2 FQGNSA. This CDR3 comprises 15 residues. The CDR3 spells CASSFWGQANEKLFF. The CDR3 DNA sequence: TGTGCCAGCAGCTTTTGGGGACAGGCTAATGAAAAACTGTTTTTT.

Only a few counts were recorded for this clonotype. The CDR3 coding sequence is TGTGCCAGCAGTGAACCCCCGGATACGCAGTATTTT. It specifies CASSEPPDTQYF. This chain connects TRBV6-1 to TRBJ2-3; no clear D. V shed 2 bases and J shed 6 bases, with 6 bases lying between them. Germline CDR1 reads MNHNS; CDR2 reads SASEGT. This CDR3 spans 12 amino acids.

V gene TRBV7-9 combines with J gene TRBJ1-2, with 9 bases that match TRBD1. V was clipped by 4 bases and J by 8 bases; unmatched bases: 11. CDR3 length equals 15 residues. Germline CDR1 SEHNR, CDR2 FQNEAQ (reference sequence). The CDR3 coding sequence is TGTGCCAGCAGCTCTGGAGGACAGGGGATGGAAGGCTACACCTTC. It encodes CASSSGGQGMEGYTF.

The CDR3 DNA follows: TGCGCCAGCAGCCAAGACCGGGCCGCCTTTAACTATGGCTACACCTTC. Its translation: CASSQDRAAFNYGYTF. The V gene is TRBV4-1, the J gene TRBJ1-2; D gene ambiguous. CDR3 length equals 16 residues. Germline-derived CDR1 and CDR2 are MGHRA and YSYEKL. Trimming removed 0 bases from V and 1 base from J, with 12 bases in between.

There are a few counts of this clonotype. The CDR3 region has the DNA TGTGCCAGCAGTTATGTCAGTATCTATGGCTACACCTTC. Encoded protein: CASSYVSIYGYTF. V gene TRBV6-2 or TRBV6-3 combines with J gene TRBJ1-2; D is undetermined. Trimming took 3 bases from V and 4 from J, leaving 9 bases between them. CDR3 length equals 13 residues. The germline CDR1 and CDR2 sequences are MNHEY and SVGEGT.

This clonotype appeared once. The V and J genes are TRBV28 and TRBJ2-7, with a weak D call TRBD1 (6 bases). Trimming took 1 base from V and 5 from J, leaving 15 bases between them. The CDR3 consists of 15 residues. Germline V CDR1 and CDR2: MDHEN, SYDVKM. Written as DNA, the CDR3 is TGTGCCAGCAGTTTATCGCCGGACAGTATCCACGAGCAGTACTTC. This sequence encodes CASSLSPDSIHEQYF.

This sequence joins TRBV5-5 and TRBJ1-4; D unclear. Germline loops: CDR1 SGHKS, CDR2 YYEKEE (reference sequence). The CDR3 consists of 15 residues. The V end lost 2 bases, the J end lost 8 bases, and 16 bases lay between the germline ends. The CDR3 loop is CASSFSPQREEKLFF. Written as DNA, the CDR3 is TGTGCCAGCAGCTTTTCCCCCCAAAGGGAAGAAAAACTGTTTTTT.